What follows describes a single TCR beta chain. Its antigen is not identified. This entry is derived from a study of beta chain features in type 1 diabetes. Findings and caveats of the study: Whether HLA type affects TCRB rearrangement stayed undetermined in the present work. For patients and controls alike, PCR might favor shorter templates to the same degree.

The CDR3 consists of 16 residues. The J segment lost 1 base and the V segment lost 1 base, leaving 2 bases of the junction unmatched. Germline V gene lookup returns CDR1 SGHRS and CDR2 YFSETQ. Expressed TCRB transcripts were sequenced because the isolated RNA had all been reverse transcribed beforehand. This table comes from immunoSEQ multiplex PCR, and its TCRdb copy is limited to in-frame clones, with some not included. The data hold some 270,000 clones, with 12% to 15% observed a single time. Sequenced input: naive CD4+ T cells from blood. This TCR derives from a woman aged 40 to 50 in good health. The V and J genes are TRBV5-1 and TRBJ2-2; the match to TRBD2 covers 9 bases. The CDR3 nucleotides read TGCGCCAGCAGCTTGAAACTAGCGGGGAACACCGGGGAGCTGTTTTTT. It specifies CASSLKLAGNTGELFF. Full variable domain (remainder filled in from reference TRBV5-1 and TRBJ2-2): KAGVTQTPRYLIKTRGQQVTLSCSPISGHRSVSWYQQTPGQGLQFLFEYFSETQRNKGNFPGRFSGRQFSNSRSEMNVSTLELGDSALYLCASSLKLAGNTGELFFGEGSRLTVL.